This section outlines one T cell receptor (beta chain) sequence together with its context. This sample is drawn from a study of blood T cell repertoires in COVID-19. Background on the study: From the United States, Italy and Spain came samples of acute and convalescent COVID-19. T cells, B-cell-depleted T cells, or PBMCs supplied cDNA or gDNA.

Generated by immunoSEQ multiplex PCR, the TCRdb table keeps only in-frame clones and is missing some. The repertoire has roughly 80,000 clones, 65% to 85% of them found once; the top ten carry roughly 15%. Germline V gives CDR1 MDHEN, CDR2 SYDVKM. Trimming cost V 5 bases and J 6 bases; bases outside gene matches: 6. This CDR3 is 13 amino acids long. The V call is TRBV28, the J call TRBJ1-2; 7 bases are a match to TRBD1. The source is a man in his sixties or seventies with active or convalescent COVID-19. The sequenced material came from peripheral blood. The CDR3 region is CASSNRGEHGYTF. The CDR3 DNA reads TGTGCCAGCAGTAACAGGGGCGAACATGGCTACACCTTC.